Given below is one T cell receptor (beta chain) in context. The data were taken from a study of glioma-infiltrating T cells after dendritic cell vaccination. About the research overall: Between about 2003 and 2013, patients got autologous tumor lysate-pulsed dendritic cell vaccines. Dendritic cell vaccine was injected intradermally three times, biweekly.

Patients had residual fresh-frozen tumor tissue and more than two years of survival data. The germline CDR1 and CDR2 sequences are MNHNS and SASEGT. Trimming took 6 bases from V and 3 from J; bases not matched to a gene: 8. CDR3 size: 15 residues. Produced via immunoSEQ multiplex PCR; TCRdb's table is partial and in-frame only. The sample has about 73,000 clones, roughly 87% seen once; the top ten hold about 2.1%. This TCR came from a human donor with glioblastoma. The source material was blood, sampled before dendritic cell vaccination. This chain links TRBV6-1 with TRBJ2-3; 8 bases agree with TRBD1. The CDR3 bases are TGTGCCAGCAGACTACAGGGGGTTGGAACAGATACGCAGTATTTT. This translates into CASRLQGVGTDTQYF.